The rows below give T cell receptor beta chains drawn from one sample of a study of control samples from healthy donors and cancer patients. TCRdb's table, derived via immunoSEQ multiplex PCR, lists solely in-frame clones and lacks some. The sample includes approximately 79,000 clones, approximately 91% of them seen just once. The sample consisted of blood. The receptor source for this set is a man between 50 and 59 years old in good health. Each CDR3 is given with its conserved first and last residue. Each record gives: V gene, J gene, D gene, clone size, CDR3 length, CDR3 protein, CDR3 DNA. The D gene is left open where the match is weak. Clone size is given for some rows only: seen once, a few or many times, or a class if the clone is expanded.

TRBV6-5	TRBJ2-2	.	.	13	CASSFGPTGELFF	TGTGCCAGCAGTTTCGGTCCCACCGGGGAGCTGTTTTTT
TRBV5-1	TRBJ1-1	TRBD1	.	15	CASRPFDTGGTEAFF	TGCGCCAGCAGGCCCTTCGACACAGGGGGCACTGAAGCTTTCTTT
TRBV11-2	TRBJ1-2	TRBD1	.	12	CASSLEGTGLTF	TGTGCCAGCAGCTTAGAGGGGACAGGGCTCACCTTC
TRBV30	TRBJ1-1	.	.	12	CAWYRRNTEAFF	TGTGCCTGGTACAGGAGGAACACTGAAGCTTTCTTT
TRBV30	TRBJ1-6	.	.	11	CAYGRNSPLHF	TGTGCCTATGGACGAAATTCACCCCTCCACTTT
TRBV18	TRBJ1-1	.	.	15	CASSPVDWRNTEAFF	TGTGCCAGCTCACCGGTGGACTGGCGGAACACTGAAGCTTTCTTT
TRBV19	TRBJ1-2	.	.	14	CASSWQGPNYGYTF	TGTGCCAGCAGTTGGCAGGGACCTAACTATGGCTACACCTTC
TRBV30	TRBJ2-7	.	.	13	CAWSVHSIYEQYF	TGTGCCTGGAGTGTACACAGTATCTACGAGCAGTACTTC
TRBV2	TRBJ1-4	TRBD1	.	15	CASSLRAGGIEKLFF	TGTGCCAGCAGCCTGCGGGCAGGGGGTATTGAAAAACTGTTTTTT
TRBV27	TRBJ2-2	TRBD2	.	14	CASTAGGLIGELFF	TGTGCCAGCACAGCGGGGGGGCTTATCGGGGAGCTGTTTTTT
TRBV11-2	TRBJ2-4	.	once	14	CASSFTTGEDIQYF	TGTGCCAGCAGCTTCACCACGGGGGAGGACATTCAGTACTTC
TRBV6-5	TRBJ2-1	.	.	15	CASSRGRGEHNEQFF	TGTGCCAGCAGCCGAGGCCGCGGGGAACACAATGAGCAGTTCTTC
TRBV6-5	TRBJ1-6	.	.	15	CASSYDRPGNSPLHF	TGTGCCAGCAGTTACGACAGGCCGGGGAATTCACCCCTCCACTTT
TRBV30	TRBJ2-2	TRBD1	.	15	CAWSALGGGTGELFF	TGTGCCTGGAGTGCCCTAGGGGGCGGCACCGGGGAGCTGTTTTTT
TRBV3-1/TRBV3-2	TRBJ2-1	TRBD2	.	15	CASSPRDYSYNEQFF	TGTGCCAGCAGCCCCCGGGACTACTCCTACAATGAGCAGTTCTTC
TRBV5-6	TRBJ2-3	TRBD2	.	17	CASSLASGTSPADTQYF	TGTGCCAGCAGCTTGGCATCTGGGACTAGCCCCGCAGATACGCAGTATTTT
TRBV5-1	TRBJ2-5	.	.	14	CASSLAGLQETQYF	TGCGCCAGCAGCTTGGCCGGGCTCCAAGAGACCCAGTACTTC
TRBV6-5	TRBJ2-7	TRBD1	.	13	CASARTGPYEQYF	TGTGCCAGCGCCCGGACAGGACCGTACGAGCAGTACTTC
TRBV7-9	TRBJ1-2	.	.	13	CASSLVELYGYTF	TGTGCCAGCAGCTTAGTGGAACTCTATGGCTACACCTTC
TRBV30	TRBJ1-5	.	.	13	CAWTMGPNQPQHF	TGTGCCTGGACAATGGGCCCCAATCAGCCCCAGCATTTT
TRBV5-5	TRBJ2-1	.	.	13	CASSLVVRDEQFF	TGTGCCAGCAGCTTGGTAGTACGGGATGAGCAGTTCTTC
TRBV5-1	TRBJ2-2	TRBD2	.	21	CASTRYNGAFTSGGASGELFF	TGCGCCAGCACCCGATATAACGGGGCCTTTACCAGCGGGGGGGCGTCCGGGGAGCTGTTTTTT
TRBV10-3	TRBJ2-5	.	.	11	CAIGQKETQYF	TGTGCCATCGGACAGAAAGAGACCCAGTACTTC
TRBV7-9	TRBJ2-3	TRBD2	.	15	CATARLAGNTDTQYF	TGTGCCACCGCGCGACTAGCGGGGAACACAGATACGCAGTATTTT
TRBV12-5	TRBJ2-3	.	.	15	CASGYLGGSTDTQYF	TGTGCTAGTGGTTACCTCGGGGGTAGCACAGATACGCAGTATTTT
TRBV3-1/TRBV3-2	TRBJ2-1	TRBD2	.	15	CASSPWGGQTNEQFF	TGTGCCAGCAGCCCTTGGGGGGGTCAAACGAATGAGCAGTTCTTC